A single count supports the clone carrying this T cell receptor beta chain. The PCR employed 60 Vbeta primers together with 13 Jbeta primers. Repertoires were generated with immunoSEQ multiplex PCR, while TCRdb's copy carries only in-frame clones and drops some. The data contain roughly 73,000 clones, 78% of them seen just once; the ten biggest clones take up approximately 3.4%. The data derive from a study of cytomegalovirus exposure and HLA in healthy donors. The receptor was derived from a man aged 40-55 years in good health and CMV-seronegative. Specimen: PBMCs.

DNA of the CDR3: TGTGCCAGCTCACAAGGGGGTTCTGGGGCCAACGTCCTGACTTTC. Protein: CASSQGGSGANVLTF. The rearrangement joins TRBV18 to TRBJ2-6; tentatively, D is TRBD1 (6 bases). V was trimmed by 4 bases and J by 1 base, leaving 8 bases between them. Looked up from germline, CDR1 is KGHSH and CDR2 is LQKENI. The CDR3 length is 15 residues. Based on the CDR3 plus reference TRBV18 and TRBJ2-6, the full variable domain is NAGVMQNPRHLVRRRGQEARLRCSPMKGHSHVYWYRQLPEEGLKFMVYLQKENIIDESGMPKERFSAEFPKEGPSILRIQQVVRGDSAAYFCASSQGGSGANVLTFGAGSRLTVL.